These T cell receptor beta chains were read from a single sample in a study of blood T cell repertoires in COVID-19. Clones were sequenced by immunoSEQ multiplex PCR, and TCRdb holds only the in-frame ones, with some missing. The repertoire consists of tens of thousands of clones, with roughly three quarters occurring once and the leading ten covering 2% to 2.5%. The sample was peripheral blood. These receptors all stem from a man between 70 and 80 years old with COVID-19, enrolled during active disease. Each CDR3 is given with its conserved first and last residue. Each record gives: V gene, clone size, D gene, J gene, CDR3 protein, CDR3 DNA. D genes are given only for firm matches. Where a row states a size, it is once, few, many or the class of an expanded clone; other rows omit it.

V gene: TRBV3-1/TRBV3-2; clone size: NA; D gene: NA; J gene: TRBJ1-6; CDR3 protein: CASSQDSSPLHF; CDR3 DNA: TGTGCCAGCAGCCAAGATAGTTCACCCCTCCACTTT
V gene: TRBV6-7; clone size: once; D gene: NA; J gene: TRBJ1-5; CDR3 protein: CASNHGGDSNQPQHF; CDR3 DNA: TGTGCCAGCAACCACGGAGGGGATAGCAATCAGCCCCAGCATTTT
V gene: TRBV5-1; clone size: once; D gene: TRBD2; J gene: TRBJ2-3; CDR3 protein: CASSRTSGRAAWGDTQYF; CDR3 DNA: TGCGCCAGCAGCCGGACTAGCGGGAGGGCCGCGTGGGGAGATACGCAGTATTTT
V gene: TRBV9; clone size: NA; D gene: TRBD1; J gene: TRBJ1-4; CDR3 protein: CASTTTGAQNEKLFF; CDR3 DNA: TGTGCCAGCACCACGACAGGGGCTCAAAATGAAAAACTGTTTTTT
V gene: TRBV5-1; clone size: NA; D gene: TRBD2; J gene: TRBJ2-1; CDR3 protein: CASSPTSGTYNEQFF; CDR3 DNA: TGCGCCAGCAGCCCAACTAGCGGGACGTACAATGAGCAGTTCTTC
V gene: TRBV21-1; clone size: NA; D gene: NA; J gene: TRBJ2-6; CDR3 protein: CASSNRGQGCGRANVLTF; CDR3 DNA: TGTGCCAGCAGCAATAGGGGACAGGGGTGCGGGCGGGCCAACGTCCTGACTTTC
V gene: TRBV7-9; clone size: NA; D gene: NA; J gene: TRBJ1-1; CDR3 protein: CASSLDVYNHEAFF; CDR3 DNA: TGTGCCAGCAGCTTAGACGTGTACAACCATGAAGCTTTCTTT
V gene: TRBV30; clone size: NA; D gene: TRBD1; J gene: TRBJ2-7; CDR3 protein: CAWNDPRGQGVPQYF; CDR3 DNA: TGTGCCTGGAATGACCCTCGGGGACAGGGAGTTCCTCAGTACTTC
V gene: TRBV7-2; clone size: NA; D gene: NA; J gene: TRBJ1-5; CDR3 protein: CASSEGVLQPQHF; CDR3 DNA: TGTGCCAGCAGCGAAGGGGTTCTTCAGCCCCAGCATTTT
V gene: TRBV11-2; clone size: NA; D gene: NA; J gene: TRBJ1-1; CDR3 protein: CASSLVPGMNTEAFF; CDR3 DNA: TGTGCCAGCAGCTTAGTTCCGGGGATGAACACTGAAGCTTTCTTT
V gene: TRBV19; clone size: NA; D gene: TRBD2; J gene: TRBJ2-3; CDR3 protein: CASTLAGEDTQYF; CDR3 DNA: TGTGCCAGTACACTAGCGGGAGAAGATACGCAGTATTTT
V gene: TRBV4-2; clone size: NA; D gene: NA; J gene: TRBJ1-1; CDR3 protein: CASSQDSATGFRTEAFF; CDR3 DNA: TGTGCCAGCAGCCAAGATTCGGCAACAGGTTTTAGGACTGAAGCTTTCTTT
V gene: TRBV4-3; clone size: NA; D gene: TRBD1; J gene: TRBJ2-3; CDR3 protein: CASSQADRVYTDTQYF; CDR3 DNA: TGCGCCAGCAGCCAAGCGGACAGGGTTTACACAGATACGCAGTATTTT
V gene: TRBV28; clone size: NA; D gene: TRBD1; J gene: TRBJ1-5; CDR3 protein: CASSYYRGRNQPQHF; CDR3 DNA: TGTGCCAGCAGTTATTACAGGGGGCGGAATCAGCCCCAGCATTTT
V gene: TRBV27; clone size: NA; D gene: TRBD1; J gene: TRBJ1-4; CDR3 protein: CASSPRQGTGEKLFF; CDR3 DNA: TGTGCCAGCAGTCCCCGACAGGGTACAGGTGAAAAACTGTTTTTT
V gene: TRBV4-2; clone size: NA; D gene: NA; J gene: TRBJ2-3; CDR3 protein: CASSQGGGTGGTDTQYF; CDR3 DNA: TGTGCCAGCAGCCAAGGGGGTGGAACGGGGGGCACAGATACGCAGTATTTT
V gene: TRBV3-1/TRBV3-2; clone size: NA; D gene: TRBD2; J gene: TRBJ2-7; CDR3 protein: CASSPRAGGPYEQYF; CDR3 DNA: TGTGCCAGCAGCCCGAGGGCGGGAGGTCCCTACGAGCAGTACTTC
V gene: TRBV9; clone size: once; D gene: NA; J gene: TRBJ1-5; CDR3 protein: CASGGRDPGQPQHF; CDR3 DNA: TGTGCCAGCGGGGGGAGGGACCCCGGTCAGCCCCAGCATTTT
V gene: TRBV7-3; clone size: NA; D gene: TRBD1; J gene: TRBJ1-2; CDR3 protein: CASSLARGPNYGYTF; CDR3 DNA: TGTGCCAGCAGCTTAGCCAGGGGGCCTAACTATGGCTACACCTTC
V gene: TRBV4-1; clone size: NA; D gene: NA; J gene: TRBJ1-1; CDR3 protein: CASSLWQGSNTEAFF; CDR3 DNA: TGCGCCAGCAGCCTTTGGCAGGGGTCGAACACTGAAGCTTTCTTT
V gene: TRBV19; clone size: NA; D gene: TRBD2; J gene: TRBJ2-1; CDR3 protein: CASSIELTSGLYNEQFF; CDR3 DNA: TGTGCCAGTAGTATAGAGCTGACTAGCGGCCTATACAATGAGCAGTTCTTC
V gene: TRBV7-6; clone size: NA; D gene: NA; J gene: TRBJ1-4; CDR3 protein: CASSNSDSLKDEKLFF; CDR3 DNA: TGTGCCAGCAGCAACTCGGACAGCCTCAAGGATGAAAAACTGTTTTTT
V gene: TRBV6-2/TRBV6-3; clone size: NA; D gene: NA; J gene: TRBJ1-1; CDR3 protein: CASSYPREGYAEAFF; CDR3 DNA: TGTGCCAGCAGTTACCCGCGGGAAGGATACGCTGAAGCTTTCTTT
V gene: TRBV28; clone size: few; D gene: TRBD1; J gene: TRBJ1-1; CDR3 protein: CASRPSGGAKGTEAFF; CDR3 DNA: TGTGCCAGCAGACCCTCAGGGGGCGCGAAGGGCACTGAAGCTTTCTTT
V gene: TRBV19; clone size: NA; D gene: NA; J gene: TRBJ1-3; CDR3 protein: CASSIRPEGDFGNTIYF; CDR3 DNA: TGTGCCAGTAGTATCCGGCCAGAAGGAGATTTTGGAAACACCATATATTTT
V gene: TRBV19; clone size: NA; D gene: TRBD1; J gene: TRBJ2-4; CDR3 protein: CASSPGIGQGNIQYF; CDR3 DNA: TGTGCCAGTAGCCCAGGAATCGGACAGGGAAACATTCAGTACTTC
V gene: TRBV5-1; clone size: NA; D gene: NA; J gene: TRBJ2-7; CDR3 protein: CASSLAGNEQYF; CDR3 DNA: TGCGCCAGCAGCTTGGCAGGGAACGAGCAGTACTTC
V gene: TRBV24-1; clone size: once; D gene: TRBD2; J gene: TRBJ2-7; CDR3 protein: CATSDPGLAGQYF; CDR3 DNA: TGTGCCACCAGTGATCCTGGACTAGCGGGCCAGTACTTC
V gene: TRBV18; clone size: NA; D gene: NA; J gene: TRBJ1-5; CDR3 protein: CASHPPGGSNQPQHF; CDR3 DNA: TGTGCCAGCCATCCCCCGGGAGGGAGTAATCAGCCCCAGCATTTT
V gene: TRBV6-5; clone size: NA; D gene: NA; J gene: TRBJ1-1; CDR3 protein: CATYGGRTEAFF; CDR3 DNA: TGTGCCACGTACGGGGGGAGGACTGAAGCTTTCTTT